The clone carrying this TCR beta chain occurred many times. This entry is derived from a study of T-cell reconstitution after alpha-beta-depleted transplantation in children. The CDR3 sequence is 12 residues long. Trimming cost V 1 base and J 12 bases, with 10 bases left between them. Germline values: CDR1 ENHRY, CDR2 SYGVKD. Preparation of the TCRbeta library involved a method that used unique molecular identifiers. Each CDR3 protein gets one entry after TCRdb re-called the PCR reads with MiXCR. This table holds approximately 270,000 distinct CDR3 sequences, about a tenth found once. The receptor's source is a human donor who donated a stem cell graft to a child with SCID. The V gene is TRBV10-3, the J gene TRBJ2-4, with TRBD1 as a possible D gene (5 bases). The sample was PBMCs from the stem cell graft donor, taken from the stem cell graft. CDR3 nucleotides: TGTGCCATCAGTGAGTTGGGGCGTACTCAGTACTTC. Translation: CAISELGRTQYF.